This T cell receptor beta chain was profiled in a study of OX40 agonist ivuxolimab in advanced cancers. Study-wide context: Ivuxolimab was an agonistic, fully human IgG2 monoclonal antibody directed against OX40 (CD134), a costimulatory receptor. Intravenous ivuxolimab was administered to patients every 2 weeks at six dose levels: 0.01, 0.1, 0.3, 1.5, 3 and 10 mg/kg. Of the 50 to 55 patients in dose escalation, approximately 20 had hepatocellular carcinoma, about 15 had melanoma, 9 had renal cell carcinoma and 9 had head and neck cancer. The dose-escalation cohort was about 83% male with a mean age of about 65 years, ranging from 23 to 79. Prior anti-PD-1, anti-PD-L1 or anti-CTLA-4 therapy was permitted, and checkpoint inhibitors had been received by around 39% of dose-escalation patients. Partial responses were achieved by three dose-escalation patients, of whom one had hepatocellular carcinoma and two had cutaneous melanoma. Peripheral TCRbeta sequencing was intended to test whether TCR sequence diversity was altered and clonal T-cell expansion was caused by ivuxolimab. The paper covers the monotherapy dose-escalation part of the phase I ivuxolimab trial, which included N = 52 patients.

Overall study outcomes, separate from this receptor: In partial responders in the 0.1-3.0 mg/kg groups, normalized peripheral clonal expansion was found to be among the lowest, especially among CD8+ T cells. On average, CD8+ T cells showed more expanded clones than CD4+ T cells after ivuxolimab. At doses from 0.1 to 3.0 mg/kg, clonal expansion was seen in both CD4+ and CD8+ blood T cells between baseline and week 6. Antigen specificity was not determined for the clonally expanded peripheral T cells. Low levels of normalized T-cell clonal expansion were also shown by some nonresponding patients.

The germline V gene supplies CDR1 SGHRS and CDR2 YFSETQ. V sheds 4 bases and J sheds 1 base, leaving 11 bases between their ends. The CDR3 starts with the cysteine, ends with the phenylalanine, and has 14 residues. The kept DNA is CDR3 alone, 42 bases in frame from the first base. To sequence the TCRbeta CDR3 region, genomic DNA was isolated from the sorted cells. The immunoSEQ Assay was used to sequence the TCRbeta CDR3 regions. Entries here come from immuneACCESS through TCRdb and include only in-frame sequences with V and J called. Some clones fail to appear in such tables; in the studies checked, an unresolved V gene covers under half of the shortfall, and the cause of the remainder is unknown. Present in this sample are roughly 80,000 clones, about nine tenths of which were seen just once. The top ten clones comprise less than 3% of the sample. The trial excluded patients who had a history of autoimmune disease or were on systemic immunosuppression. Peripheral blood for TCR sequencing was drawn from every dose cohort at baseline, at cycle 4 day 1 and at cycle 7 day 1. Samples were obtained from an open-label, multicenter, first-in-human phase I dose-escalation trial of ivuxolimab. The trial enrolled adults with locally advanced or metastatic head and neck squamous cell, hepatocellular, melanoma or renal cell carcinoma. Before TCR sequencing, CD4+ T cells and CD8+ T cells from peripheral blood were sorted into separate populations.

This clone has more than one count but fewer than ten. This receptor's antigen is unknown. No quality values exist for individual bases; no much larger clone is one base distant. Recombination linked TRBV5-1 to TRBJ1-1; no confident D gene assignment can be made. This TCR came from an adult with an advanced solid tumor such as melanoma, head and neck, liver or kidney cancer. Sequences were derived from CD4+ or CD8+ T cells sorted from blood, sampled in a trial of the OX40 agonist ivuxolimab. The DNA reads as follows: TGCGCCAGCAGCACCGTAGCAGGGAACACTGAAGCTTTCTTT. Translated, it gives CASSTVAGNTEAFF.